This TCR beta chain is from a study of brain metastases from non-small cell lung cancer. Per the germline V gene, CDR1 is SGHKS and CDR2 is YYEKEE (reference sequence). V was pared by 0 bases and J by 10 bases, with 10 bases between. The CDR3 length is 12 residues. As concerns this clone: As yet, its antigen is unknown.

The assay was immunoSEQ multiplex PCR, and TCRdb's table has in-frame clones only and misses some. The sample has several thousand clones; over 65% are singletons. Study findings and constraints: Compared with primary tumors, brain metastases showed less T-cell infiltration. Brain metastases shared most TCR repertoire with primaries, with sparse T cells. T-cell clones appeared expanded in nearly 65% of brain metastases relative to matched primary tumors.

The sequence derives from a donor at least 40 years old with non-small cell lung cancer. The gene calls are TRBV5-5 and TRBJ1-1; D unclear. The sequenced sample was primary lung tumor tissue. The chain's CDR3 is CASSLVGILAFF. The CDR3 DNA reads TGTGCCAGCAGCTTGGTGGGGATCCTAGCTTTCTTT.